The source of this TCR beta chain is a study of cytomegalovirus exposure and HLA in healthy donors. Broader study findings: Specificity of a few CMV-associated chains for CMV antigens was verified in vitro. Some public TCRs appeared in many individuals, while most sequences were rare.

Deletions cut 8 bases from V and 3 bases from J, with 14 bases between. Germline values: CDR1 LNHDA, CDR2 SQIVND (reference sequence). The CDR3 is 14 amino acids. The approximately 130-subject validation cohort, separate from the roughly 700-subject first cohort, included the donors. Data came from immunoSEQ multiplex PCR; TCRdb stores just in-frame clones and leaves some out. The sample includes about 120,000 clones, approximately 89% of them seen just once. In the case of this clone: Antigen: not known.

The sequence derives from a young woman in good health and CMV-seronegative. The V call is TRBV19, the J call TRBJ1-5; D call uncertain. Sample: PBMCs. CDR3 in amino acids: CASGANSINQPQHF. The CDR3 bases are TGTGCCAGTGGCGCCAACAGTATCAATCAGCCCCAGCATTTT.